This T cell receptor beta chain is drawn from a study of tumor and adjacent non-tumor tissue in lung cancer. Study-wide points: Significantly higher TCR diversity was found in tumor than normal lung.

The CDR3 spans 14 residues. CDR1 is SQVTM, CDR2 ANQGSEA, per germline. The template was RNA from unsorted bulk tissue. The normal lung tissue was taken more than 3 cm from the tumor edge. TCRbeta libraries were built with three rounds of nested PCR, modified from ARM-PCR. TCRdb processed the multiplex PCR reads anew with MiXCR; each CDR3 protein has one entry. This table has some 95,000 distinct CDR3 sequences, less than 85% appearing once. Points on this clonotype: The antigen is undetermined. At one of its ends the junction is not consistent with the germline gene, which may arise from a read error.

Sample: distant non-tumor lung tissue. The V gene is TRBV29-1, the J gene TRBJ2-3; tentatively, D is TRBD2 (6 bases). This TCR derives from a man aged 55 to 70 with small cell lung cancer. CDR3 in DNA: TGTAGCGTTCAGACTAGTTTGGTCACAGATACGCAGTATTTT. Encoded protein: CSVQTSLVTDTQYF.